One T cell receptor beta chain is described in this entry. This sample is drawn from a study of blood T cell repertoires in COVID-19. Turning to the study itself: The United States, Italy and Spain provided the acute and convalescent COVID-19 samples. Sources were T cells, B-cell-depleted T cells, or PBMCs; the material itself was cDNA or gDNA.

Original analysis: Reference gene primers were amplified, and this amplification served to estimate nucleated cell counts. The assay was immunoSEQ multiplex PCR, and TCRdb's table has in-frame clones only and misses some. That table supplies the V and J calls and clone size; D and trimming were determined from the DNA. This sample has 250,000 to 300,000 clones, with 81% found just once. The sequenced sample consisted of peripheral blood. This receptor was obtained from an older woman with active or convalescent COVID-19.

The CDR3 protein is CASSSGGLYQETQYF. Here the CDR3 DNA reads TGTGCCAGCAGCTCCGGGGGGTTGTACCAAGAGACCCAGTACTTC. This chain links TRBV7-8 with TRBJ2-5, with 7 bases fitting TRBD2. Germline V gene lookup returns CDR1 SGHVS and CDR2 FQNEAQ. CDR3 length: 15 residues. V was pared by 4 bases and J by 0 bases, with 5 bases of the junction left unmatched.